This entry describes one T cell receptor beta chain. The record originates from a study of blood T cell repertoires in COVID-19. Looking at the study overall: COVID-19 samples from acute and convalescent phases originated in the United States, Italy and Spain. PBMCs, B-cell-depleted T cells, or T cells provided the cDNA or gDNA that made up the material.

Clones were read by immunoSEQ multiplex PCR, and TCRdb kept only the in-frame ones, dropping some. The data contain around 150,000 clones, around nine tenths of them singletons. This CDR3 has 19 amino acids. J lost 8 bases, V lost 3 bases, and 18 bases had no gene match. Germline V lookup: CDR1 SGDLS, CDR2 YYNGEE. Which cohort a participant joined came from the clinical history participants gave. This clonotype was sampled from a woman in her fifties or sixties who had recovered from COVID-19. The sequenced sample consisted of PBMCs or T cells enriched from blood (not recorded which). The chain couples TRBV9 to TRBJ1-6; TRBD1 agrees at 9 bases. The CDR3 sequence is CASSAGQGLSRGGYSPLHF. CDR3 nucleotides: TGTGCCAGCAGCGCGGGACAGGGCCTTTCCCGTGGGGGTTATTCACCCCTCCACTTT.